This record concerns one TCR beta chain sequence. This clone was seen a handful of times. This receptor's antigen is unknown. No base quality information exists; no much larger clone differs at one position. The intended sense of this specimen's time point label: less than 30 months on ibrutinib. For TCR beta library preparation, approximately 2 micrograms of genomic DNA were isolated from cryopreserved PBMCs. Longitudinal blood samples from CLL patients on ibrutinib monotherapy were analyzed using high-throughput TCR beta sequencing. The patients took part in an open-label, single-center phase 2 trial of ibrutinib monotherapy. These data are taken from a study of cytotoxic CD8 clonotypes in ibrutinib-treated CLL (dated by TCRdb to the early 2020s). Study-wide context: In this cohort, approximately 15 patients were treatment-naive and roughly ten were relapsed/refractory, while some 18 had unmutated IGHV. Partial responses were observed in approximately 24 patients and complete responses in 2; after a median follow-up of roughly 62 months, remission was maintained in 15 or so patients and progression was observed in about twelve. Samples at response were collected after a median of about 12 months of treatment, with a range of 6 to 36 months. On average, each sample had about 260,000 productive templates and approximately 100,000 productive rearrangements. Of the roughly 86 people in the trial, around 25 had longitudinal samples available. Cryopreserved peripheral blood mononuclear cells were collected before treatment, at response, and at either disease progression or sustained remission. Every sample from remission and from progressive disease was obtained while the patients were still on ibrutinib. The study at large found these results: Public clonotypes were rare and either contracted or stayed stable during treatment, and the rise in clonality at ibrutinib response reflected the expansion of private clonotypes. Sustained-remission and progressing patients did not have matched sampling times, and lymph node repertoires were not examined. At ibrutinib response clonality went up, during sustained remission it held steady, and at progression it dropped back toward baseline. Baseline clonality exceeded that of age-matched healthy donors and correlated strongly with circulating CD8+ T-cell counts.

Each clonotype received, on average, about 10x coverage in deep resolution sequencing performed on a MiSeq, where the target depth lay between 1 in 1 million and 1 in 200,000 T cells. TCR beta libraries were generated with the immunoSEQ hsTCRB Kit. The study's own analysis went as follows. ImmunoSEQ Data Assistant and ImmunoSEQ Analyzer were used for data analysis, and V, D and J genes were assigned according to IMGT definitions. Clonality, which ranges from 0 to 1, was calculated as one minus the normalized Shannon entropy of productive rearrangement frequencies. Public clonotype analysis was restricted to overrepresented clonotypes comprising at least 0.05% of each patient's repertoire. Roughly 13 age-matched healthy donor repertoires from immuneACCESS served as clonality controls. Not all clones reach the TCRdb copy of this immuneACCESS table, which keeps in-frame sequences only. Checked studies attribute under half of the gap to unresolved V genes and leave the rest unexplained. That table is the source of V, J and clone size, and D and trimming were worked out from the DNA. This sample lists approximately 200,000 clones; over 55% were detected once. The leading ten clones occupy roughly 13% of the sample.

From the cysteine up to the phenylalanine, the CDR3 has a length of 16 residues. The read is trimmed to its CDR3 DNA, 48 bases read in frame from base 1. For CDR1 and CDR2, the germline V gene (reference sequence) lists SGHNT and YYREEE. V is pruned by 4 bases and J by 2 bases, leaving 6 bases of the junction without a gene match. This TCR came from a human donor with chronic lymphocytic leukemia. The sequence links TRBV5-4 to TRBJ2-7, with 13 central nucleotides matching TRBD2. The material sequenced was PBMCs, taken after 24 months of ibrutinib treatment. This receptor has the CDR3 CASSHGLAGVPYEQYF. The nucleotides are TGTGCCAGCAGCCATGGACTAGCGGGGGTACCCTACGAGCAGTACTTC.